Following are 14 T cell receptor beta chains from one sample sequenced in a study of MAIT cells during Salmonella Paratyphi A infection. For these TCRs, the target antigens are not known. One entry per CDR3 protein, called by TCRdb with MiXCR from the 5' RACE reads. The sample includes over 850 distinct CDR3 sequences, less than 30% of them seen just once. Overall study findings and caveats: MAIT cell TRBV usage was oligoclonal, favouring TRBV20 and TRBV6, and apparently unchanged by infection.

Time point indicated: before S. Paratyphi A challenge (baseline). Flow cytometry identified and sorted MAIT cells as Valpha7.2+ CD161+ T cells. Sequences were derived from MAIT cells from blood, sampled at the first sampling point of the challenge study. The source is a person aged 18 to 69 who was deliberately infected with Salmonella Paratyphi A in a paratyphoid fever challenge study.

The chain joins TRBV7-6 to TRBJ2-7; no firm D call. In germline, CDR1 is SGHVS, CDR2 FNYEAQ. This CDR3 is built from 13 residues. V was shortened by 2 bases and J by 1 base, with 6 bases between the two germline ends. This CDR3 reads CASSLRQSYEQYV. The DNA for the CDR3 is TGTGCCAGCAGCTTAAGGCAGTCCTACGAGCAGTACGTC.

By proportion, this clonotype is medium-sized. The CDR3 loop is CASSEGTSGTDTQYF. The CDR3 bases are TGTGCCAGCAGTGAGGGGACTAGCGGCACAGATACGCAGTATTTT. The genes are TRBV6-4 and TRBJ2-3, with 10 bases that match TRBD2. Trimming at V came to 3 bases and at J to 1 base, leaving 1 base not matched to a gene. The CDR3 contains 15 residues. Looked up from germline, CDR1 is MRHNA and CDR2 is SNTAGT.

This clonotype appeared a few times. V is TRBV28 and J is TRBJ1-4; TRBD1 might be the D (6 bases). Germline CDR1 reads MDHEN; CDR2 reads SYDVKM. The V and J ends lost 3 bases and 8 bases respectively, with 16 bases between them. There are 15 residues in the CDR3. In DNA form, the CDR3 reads TGTGCCAGCAGTTTTCATAGGGGGGCGCGGGAAAAACTGTTTTTT. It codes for CASSFHRGAREKLFF.

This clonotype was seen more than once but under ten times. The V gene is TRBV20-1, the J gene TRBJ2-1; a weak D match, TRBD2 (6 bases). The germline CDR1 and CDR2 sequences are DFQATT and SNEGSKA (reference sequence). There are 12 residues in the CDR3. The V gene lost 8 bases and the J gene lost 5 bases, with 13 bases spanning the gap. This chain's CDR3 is CSTRRGDNEQFF. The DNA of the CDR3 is TGCAGTACTCGGCGGGGAGACAATGAGCAGTTCTTC.

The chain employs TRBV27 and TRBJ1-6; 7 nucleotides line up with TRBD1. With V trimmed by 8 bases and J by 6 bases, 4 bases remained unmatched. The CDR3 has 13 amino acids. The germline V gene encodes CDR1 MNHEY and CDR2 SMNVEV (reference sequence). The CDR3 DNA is TGTGCCAGCGGGACAGCCACTAATTCACCCCTCCACTTT. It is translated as CASGTATNSPLHF.

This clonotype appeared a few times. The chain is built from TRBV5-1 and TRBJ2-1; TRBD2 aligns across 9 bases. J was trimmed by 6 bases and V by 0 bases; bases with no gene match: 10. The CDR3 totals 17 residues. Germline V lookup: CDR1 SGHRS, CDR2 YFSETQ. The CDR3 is CASSLDTVSGGSNEQFF. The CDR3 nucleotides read TGCGCCAGCAGCTTGGATACGGTTAGCGGGGGCAGCAATGAGCAGTTCTTC.

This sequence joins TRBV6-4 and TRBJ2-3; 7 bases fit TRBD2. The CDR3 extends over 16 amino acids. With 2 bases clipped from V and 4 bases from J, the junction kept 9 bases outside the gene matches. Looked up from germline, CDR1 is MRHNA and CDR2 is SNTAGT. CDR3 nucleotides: TGTGCCAGCAGTGACACTAGCGTCGGAGGGGCAGATACGCAGTATTTT. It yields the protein CASSDTSVGGADTQYF.

The CDR3 DNA sequence: TGCAGTGCCGATAGCGGGAGGGGCTCCTACAATGAGCAGTTCTTC. It is translated as CSADSGRGSYNEQFF. V gene TRBV20-1 combines with J gene TRBJ2-1; 11 bases map to TRBD2. Per germline, CDR1 DFQATT and CDR2 SNEGSKA (reference sequence). After removal of 6 bases from V and 0 bases from J, the junction contained 4 bases not matched to a gene. The length of the CDR3 is 15 residues.

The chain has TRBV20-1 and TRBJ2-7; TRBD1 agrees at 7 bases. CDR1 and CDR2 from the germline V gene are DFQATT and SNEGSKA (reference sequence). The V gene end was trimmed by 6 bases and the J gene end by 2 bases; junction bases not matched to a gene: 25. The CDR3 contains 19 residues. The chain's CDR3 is CSAHGQDPSLLSHPYEQYF. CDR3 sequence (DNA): TGCAGTGCCCACGGACAGGACCCTAGTTTACTCTCACACCCCTACGAGCAGTACTTC.

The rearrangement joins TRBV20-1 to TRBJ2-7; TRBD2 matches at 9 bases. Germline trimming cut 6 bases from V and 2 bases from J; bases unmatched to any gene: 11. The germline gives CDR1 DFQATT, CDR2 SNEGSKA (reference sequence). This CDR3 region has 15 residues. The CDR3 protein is CSAWSDLAGPYEQYF. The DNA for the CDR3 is TGCAGTGCCTGGAGTGACCTAGCGGGACCCTACGAGCAGTACTTC.

This CDR3 is CSARGTSSYNEQFF. In nucleotides, the CDR3 is TGCAGTGCTAGAGGGACTAGCAGTTACAATGAGCAGTTCTTC. The chain links TRBV20-1 to TRBJ2-1, with 8 bases lining up with TRBD2. Trimming took 1 base from V and 4 from J; bases not matched to a gene: 3. The CDR3 runs 14 residues. CDR1 is DFQATT and CDR2 is SNEGSKA in the germline V gene (reference sequence).

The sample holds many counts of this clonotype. CDR3 bases: TGCAGTGCTAGAGATCTCTATGGCAGGGCTGCAACTAATGAAAAACTGTTTTTT. Translated: CSARDLYGRAATNEKLFF. The chain joins TRBV20-1 to TRBJ1-4, with a weak D call TRBD1 (5 bases). V was pared by 0 bases and J by 0 bases, with 17 bases between. Germline V gives CDR1 DFQATT, CDR2 SNEGSKA (reference sequence). The length of the CDR3 is 18 residues.

The CDR3 sequence is CASSAGVSSGELFF. For the CDR3, the DNA is TGTGCCAGCAGTGCAGGGGTCTCGAGCGGGGAGCTGTTTTTT. The chain combines TRBV2 with TRBJ2-2, with D possibly matching TRBD1 (6 bases). The CDR3 has 14 amino acids. Trimming stripped 4 bases from V and 7 bases from J, with 13 bases between. Germline-derived CDR1 and CDR2 are SNHLY and FYNNEI.

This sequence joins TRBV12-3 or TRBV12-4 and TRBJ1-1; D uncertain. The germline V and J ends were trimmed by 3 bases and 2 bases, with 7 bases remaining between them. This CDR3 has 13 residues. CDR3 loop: CASSLGGNTEAFF. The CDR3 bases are TGTGCCAGCAGTTTGGGTGGAAACACTGAAGCTTTCTTT.